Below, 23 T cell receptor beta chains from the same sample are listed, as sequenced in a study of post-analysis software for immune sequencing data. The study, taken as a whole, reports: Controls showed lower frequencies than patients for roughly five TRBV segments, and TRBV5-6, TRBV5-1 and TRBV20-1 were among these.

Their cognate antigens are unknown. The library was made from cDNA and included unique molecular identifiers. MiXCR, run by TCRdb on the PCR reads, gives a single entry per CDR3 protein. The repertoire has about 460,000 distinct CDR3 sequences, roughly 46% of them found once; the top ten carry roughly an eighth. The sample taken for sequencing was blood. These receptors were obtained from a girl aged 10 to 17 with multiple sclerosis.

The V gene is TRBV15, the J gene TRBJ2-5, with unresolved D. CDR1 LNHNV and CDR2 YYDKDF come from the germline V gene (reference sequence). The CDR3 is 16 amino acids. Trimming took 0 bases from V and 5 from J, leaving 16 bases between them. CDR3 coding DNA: TGTGCCACCAGCAGAGATGCCGTATCTGGTGGGGAGACCCAGTACTTC. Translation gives CATSRDAVSGGETQYF.

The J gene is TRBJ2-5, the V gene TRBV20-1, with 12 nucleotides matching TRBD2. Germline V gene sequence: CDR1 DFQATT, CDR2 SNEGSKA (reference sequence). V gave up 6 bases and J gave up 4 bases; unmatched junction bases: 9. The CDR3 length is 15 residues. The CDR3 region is CSAVPTSGSSETQYF. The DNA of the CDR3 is TGCAGTGCGGTCCCGACTAGCGGGAGTTCAGAGACCCAGTACTTC.

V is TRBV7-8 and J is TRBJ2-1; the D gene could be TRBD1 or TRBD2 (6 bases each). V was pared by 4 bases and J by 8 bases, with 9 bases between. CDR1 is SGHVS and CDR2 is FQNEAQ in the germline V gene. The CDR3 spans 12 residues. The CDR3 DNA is TGTGCCAGCAGCTCCGGGGGCCATGAGCAGTTCTTC. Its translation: CASSSGGHEQFF.

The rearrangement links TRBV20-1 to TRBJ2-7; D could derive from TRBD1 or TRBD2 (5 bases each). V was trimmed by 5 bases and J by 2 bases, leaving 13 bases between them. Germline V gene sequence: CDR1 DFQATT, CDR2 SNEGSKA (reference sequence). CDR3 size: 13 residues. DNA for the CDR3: TGCAGTGCTCCGGGACCCAGCACCTACGAGCAGTACTTC. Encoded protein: CSAPGPSTYEQYF.

The CDR3 nucleotides read TGCAGCGGACGGACTCCATCGGGGGATACGCAGTATTTT. Protein: CSGRTPSGDTQYF. The chain carries TRBV29-1 and TRBJ2-3, with D tentatively TRBD2 (5 bases). The CDR3 is 13 amino acids. V was cut by 7 bases and J by 6 bases, with 17 bases left in between. The germline gives CDR1 SQVTM, CDR2 ANQGSEA.

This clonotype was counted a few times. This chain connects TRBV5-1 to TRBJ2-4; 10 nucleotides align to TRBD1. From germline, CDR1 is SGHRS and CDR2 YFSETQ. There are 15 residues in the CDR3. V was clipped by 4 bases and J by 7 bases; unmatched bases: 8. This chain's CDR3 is CASSPTGTGENIQYF. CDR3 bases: TGCGCCAGCAGCCCGACCGGGACAGGGGAGAACATTCAGTACTTC.

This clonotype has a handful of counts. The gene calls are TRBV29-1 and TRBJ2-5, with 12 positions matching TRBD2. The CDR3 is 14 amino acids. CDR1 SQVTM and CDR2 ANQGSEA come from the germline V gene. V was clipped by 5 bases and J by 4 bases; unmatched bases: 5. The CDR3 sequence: CSVPTSGRGETQYF. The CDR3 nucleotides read TGCAGCGTTCCGACTAGCGGGAGAGGAGAGACCCAGTACTTC.

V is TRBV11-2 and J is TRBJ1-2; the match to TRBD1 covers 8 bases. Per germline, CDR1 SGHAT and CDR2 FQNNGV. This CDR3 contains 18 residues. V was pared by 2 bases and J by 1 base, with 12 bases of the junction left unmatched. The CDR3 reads CASSLYPTGVHINYGYTF. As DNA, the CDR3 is TGTGCCAGCAGCTTATACCCGACAGGGGTTCACATTAACTATGGCTACACCTTC.

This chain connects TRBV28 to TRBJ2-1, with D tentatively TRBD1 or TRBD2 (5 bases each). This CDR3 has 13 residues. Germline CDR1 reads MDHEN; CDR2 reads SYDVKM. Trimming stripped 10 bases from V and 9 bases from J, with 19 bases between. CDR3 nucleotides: TGTGCCACCAAGGCTGGGGGAGTGGGTGAGCAGTTCTTC. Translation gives CATKAGGVGEQFF.

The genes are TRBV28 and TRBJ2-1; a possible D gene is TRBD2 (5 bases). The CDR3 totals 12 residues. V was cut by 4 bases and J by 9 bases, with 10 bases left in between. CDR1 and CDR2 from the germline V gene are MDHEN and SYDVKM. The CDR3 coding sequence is TGTGCCAGCAGTTGGAGCGAGGGTGAGCAGTTCTTC. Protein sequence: CASSWSEGEQFF.

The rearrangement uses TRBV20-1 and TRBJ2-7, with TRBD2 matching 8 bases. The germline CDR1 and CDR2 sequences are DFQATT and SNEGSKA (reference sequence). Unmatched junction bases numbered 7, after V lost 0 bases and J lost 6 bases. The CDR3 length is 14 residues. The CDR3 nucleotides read TGCAGTGCTAGAGAGGGGGGTCGGGAGGGCGAGCAGTACTTC. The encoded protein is CSAREGGREGEQYF.

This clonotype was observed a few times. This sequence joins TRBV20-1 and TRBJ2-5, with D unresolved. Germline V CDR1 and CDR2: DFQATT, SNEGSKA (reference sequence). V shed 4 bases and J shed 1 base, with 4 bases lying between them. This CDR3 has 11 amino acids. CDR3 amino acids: CSAKVQETQYF. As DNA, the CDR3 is TGCAGTGCTAAAGTCCAAGAGACCCAGTACTTC.

CDR3 DNA sequence: TGCAGTGCTAGAAATAGCGGGACCCAAGAGACCCAGTACTTC. Its translation is CSARNSGTQETQYF. V usage is TRBV20-1 and J usage is TRBJ2-5, with 8 bases matching TRBD2. V lost 2 bases to trimming and J lost 1 base; unmatched junction nucleotides: 3. The CDR3 has 14 amino acids. Germline CDR1 is DFQATT and CDR2 is SNEGSKA (reference sequence).

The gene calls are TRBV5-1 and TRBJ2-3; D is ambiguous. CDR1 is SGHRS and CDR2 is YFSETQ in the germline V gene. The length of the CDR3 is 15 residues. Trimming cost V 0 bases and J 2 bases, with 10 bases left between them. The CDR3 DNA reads TGCGCCAGCAGCTTGGGGCCGCGCCTCACAGATACGCAGTATTTT. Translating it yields CASSLGPRLTDTQYF.

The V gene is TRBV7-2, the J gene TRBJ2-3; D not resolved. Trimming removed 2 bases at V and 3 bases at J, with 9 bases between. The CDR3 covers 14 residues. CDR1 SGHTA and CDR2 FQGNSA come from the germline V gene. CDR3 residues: CASSLWVETDTQYF. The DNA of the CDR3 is TGTGCCAGCAGCTTATGGGTGGAAACAGATACGCAGTATTTT.

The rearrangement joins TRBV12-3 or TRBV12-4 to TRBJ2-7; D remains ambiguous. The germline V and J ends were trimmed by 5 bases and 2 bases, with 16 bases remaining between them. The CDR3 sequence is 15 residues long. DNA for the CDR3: TGTGCCAGCAGTCCATCCGTTGTGGCCCCCTACGAGCAGTACTTC. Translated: CASSPSVVAPYEQYF.

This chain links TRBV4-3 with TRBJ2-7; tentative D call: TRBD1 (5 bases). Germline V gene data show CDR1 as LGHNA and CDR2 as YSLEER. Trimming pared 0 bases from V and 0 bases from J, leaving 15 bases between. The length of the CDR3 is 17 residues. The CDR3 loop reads CASSQDRLTDSSYEQYF. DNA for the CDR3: TGCGCCAGCAGCCAAGATCGTCTGACAGACAGCTCCTACGAGCAGTACTTC.

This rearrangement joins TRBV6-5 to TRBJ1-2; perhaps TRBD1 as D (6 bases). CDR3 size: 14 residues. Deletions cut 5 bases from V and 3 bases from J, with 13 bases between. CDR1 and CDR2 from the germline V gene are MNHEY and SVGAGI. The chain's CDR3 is CASSRGQLDYGYTF. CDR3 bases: TGTGCCAGCAGTAGAGGACAGCTTGACTATGGCTACACCTTC.

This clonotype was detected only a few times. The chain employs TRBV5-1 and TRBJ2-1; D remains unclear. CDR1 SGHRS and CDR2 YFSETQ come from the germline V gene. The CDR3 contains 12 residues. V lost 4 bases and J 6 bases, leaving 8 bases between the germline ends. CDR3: CASSANGNEQFF. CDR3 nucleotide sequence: TGCGCCAGCAGCGCTAACGGCAATGAGCAGTTCTTC.

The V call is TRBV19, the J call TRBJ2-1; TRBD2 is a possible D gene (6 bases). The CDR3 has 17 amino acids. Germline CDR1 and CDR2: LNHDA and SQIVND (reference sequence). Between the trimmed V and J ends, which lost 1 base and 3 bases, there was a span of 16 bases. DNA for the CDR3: TGTGCCAGTAGTATAGGGGGTGCGGTAGCGGACTACAATGAGCAGTTCTTC. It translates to CASSIGGAVADYNEQFF. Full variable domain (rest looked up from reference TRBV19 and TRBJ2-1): DGGITQSPKYLFRKEGQNVTLSCEQNLNHDAMYWYRQDPGQGLRLIYYSQIVNDFQKGDIAEGYSVSREKKESFPLTVTSAQKNPTAFYLCASSIGGAVADYNEQFFGPGTRLTVL.

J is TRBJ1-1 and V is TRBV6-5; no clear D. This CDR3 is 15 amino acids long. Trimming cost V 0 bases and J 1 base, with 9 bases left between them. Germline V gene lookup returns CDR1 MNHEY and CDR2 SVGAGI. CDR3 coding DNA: TGTGCCAGCAGTTACTCTGGCTTCGGGAACACTGAAGCTTTCTTT. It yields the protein CASSYSGFGNTEAFF.

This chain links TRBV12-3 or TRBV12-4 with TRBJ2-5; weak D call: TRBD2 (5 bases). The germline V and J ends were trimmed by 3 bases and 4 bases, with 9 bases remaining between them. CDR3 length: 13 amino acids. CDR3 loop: CASSFLAPETQYF. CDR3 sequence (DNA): TGTGCCAGCAGTTTTCTAGCCCCAGAGACCCAGTACTTC.

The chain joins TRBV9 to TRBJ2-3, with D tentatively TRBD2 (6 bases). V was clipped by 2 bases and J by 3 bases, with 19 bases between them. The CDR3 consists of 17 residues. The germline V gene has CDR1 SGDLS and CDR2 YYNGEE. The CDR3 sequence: CASSVRGGQSPTDTQYF. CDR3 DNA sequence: TGTGCCAGCAGCGTCCGGGGAGGCCAGTCACCTACAGATACGCAGTATTTT.